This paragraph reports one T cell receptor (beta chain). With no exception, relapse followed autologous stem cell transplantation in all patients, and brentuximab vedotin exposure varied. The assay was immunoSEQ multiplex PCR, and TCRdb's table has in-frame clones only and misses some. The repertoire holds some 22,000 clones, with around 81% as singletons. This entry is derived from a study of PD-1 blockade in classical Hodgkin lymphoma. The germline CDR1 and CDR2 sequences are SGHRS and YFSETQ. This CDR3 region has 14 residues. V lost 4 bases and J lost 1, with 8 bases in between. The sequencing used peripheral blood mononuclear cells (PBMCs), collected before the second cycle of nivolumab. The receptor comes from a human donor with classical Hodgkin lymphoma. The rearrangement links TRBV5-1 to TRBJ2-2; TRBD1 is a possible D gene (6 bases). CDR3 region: CASSRTVNTGELFF. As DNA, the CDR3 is TGCGCCAGCAGCAGGACAGTGAACACCGGGGAGCTGTTTTTT.